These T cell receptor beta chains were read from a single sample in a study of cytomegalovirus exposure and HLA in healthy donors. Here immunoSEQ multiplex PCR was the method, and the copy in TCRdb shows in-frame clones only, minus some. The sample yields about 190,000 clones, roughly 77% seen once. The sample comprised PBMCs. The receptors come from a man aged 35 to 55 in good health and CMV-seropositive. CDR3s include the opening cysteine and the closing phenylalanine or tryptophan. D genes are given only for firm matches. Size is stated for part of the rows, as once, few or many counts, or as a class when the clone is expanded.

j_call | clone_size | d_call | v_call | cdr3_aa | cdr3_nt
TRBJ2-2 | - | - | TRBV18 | CASSPRGNIRTGELFF | TGTGCCAGCTCACCTCGCGGGAACATCCGCACCGGGGAGCTGTTTTTT
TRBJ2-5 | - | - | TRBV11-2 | CASSPRGQEQETQYF | TGTGCCAGCAGCCCCCGAGGACAAGAACAAGAGACCCAGTACTTC
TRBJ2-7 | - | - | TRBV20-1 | CSARSPGEQYF | TGCAGTGCTAGATCCCCGGGGGAGCAGTACTTC
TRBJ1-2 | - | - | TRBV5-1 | CASSPDTLGGYTF | TGCGCCAGCAGCCCGGACACCCTCGGGGGCTACACCTTC
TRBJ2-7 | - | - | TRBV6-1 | CASSGQQLDEQYF | TGTGCCAGCAGTGGACAGCAGCTGGACGAGCAGTACTTC
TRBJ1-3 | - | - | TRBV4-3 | CASSQDPVSSGNTIYF | TGCGCCAGCAGCCAAGATCCAGTCAGCTCTGGAAACACCATATATTTT
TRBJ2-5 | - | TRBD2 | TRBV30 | CAWTPPGLAGQETQYF | TGTGCCTGGACGCCCCCGGGACTAGCGGGCCAAGAGACCCAGTACTTC
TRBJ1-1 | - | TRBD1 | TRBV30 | CAWTGQGGDTEAFF | TGTGCCTGGACGGGACAGGGGGGAGACACTGAAGCTTTCTTT
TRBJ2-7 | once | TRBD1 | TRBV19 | CASSSQGAYEQYF | TGTGCCAGTAGTTCACAGGGGGCCTACGAGCAGTACTTC
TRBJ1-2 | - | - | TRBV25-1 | CASRATGWNYGYTF | TGTGCCAGCAGGGCGACAGGATGGAACTATGGCTACACCTTC
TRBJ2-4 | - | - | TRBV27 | CASRLVGAGKNIQYF | TGTGCCAGCCGATTGGTGGGGGCAGGGAAAAACATTCAGTACTTC
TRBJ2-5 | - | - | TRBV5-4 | CASSFEGRYEAETQYF | TGTGCCAGCAGCTTCGAAGGGAGGTATGAGGCAGAGACCCAGTACTTC
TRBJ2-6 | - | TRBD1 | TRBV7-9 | CASSPSGQGSSGANVLTF | TGTGCCAGCAGCCCGTCCGGACAGGGGAGCTCTGGGGCCAACGTCCTGACTTTC
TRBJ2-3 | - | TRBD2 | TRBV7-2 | CASSLAAGTSGDTQYF | TGTGCCAGCAGCTTAGCAGCAGGGACTAGCGGAGATACGCAGTATTTT
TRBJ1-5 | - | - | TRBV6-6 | CASSSQGNQPQHF | TGTGCCAGCAGTTCTCAGGGCAATCAGCCCCAGCATTTT
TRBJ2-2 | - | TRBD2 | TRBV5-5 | CASTHSGRGDTGELFF | TGTGCCAGCACCCATAGCGGGAGGGGGGACACCGGGGAGCTGTTTTTT
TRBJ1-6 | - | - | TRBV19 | CASSFDSTYNSPLHF | TGTGCCAGTAGTTTCGACAGTACCTATAATTCACCCCTCCACTTT
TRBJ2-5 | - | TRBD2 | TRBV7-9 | CASSQGGTSGRTETQYF | TGTGCCAGCAGCCAAGGGGGGACTAGCGGGAGGACGGAGACCCAGTACTTC
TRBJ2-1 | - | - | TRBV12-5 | CASGPDRALSHNEQFF | TGTGCTAGTGGTCCCGACAGAGCCCTTTCTCACAATGAGCAGTTCTTC
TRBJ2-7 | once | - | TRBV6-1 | CASSPPGSSSYEQYF | TGTGCCAGCAGTCCTCCGGGGTCTAGCTCCTACGAGCAGTACTTC
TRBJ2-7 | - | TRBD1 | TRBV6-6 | CASSDGGQGGDEQYF | TGTGCCAGCAGCGACGGGGGACAGGGCGGCGACGAGCAGTACTTC
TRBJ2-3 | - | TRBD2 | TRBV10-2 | CASSEFKRGRTDTQYF | TGCGCCAGCAGTGAGTTCAAGCGGGGGCGCACAGATACGCAGTATTTT
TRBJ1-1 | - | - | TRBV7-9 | CASSVGAGNTEAFF | TGTGCCAGCAGCGTAGGGGCAGGGAACACTGAAGCTTTCTTT
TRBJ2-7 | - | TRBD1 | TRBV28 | CASSPGTGRRSYEQYF | TGTGCCAGCAGTCCAGGGACAGGGCGAAGGTCCTACGAGCAGTACTTC
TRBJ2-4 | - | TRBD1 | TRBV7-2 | CASSPGQGKNIQYF | TGTGCCAGCAGCCCTGGACAGGGGAAAAACATTCAGTACTTC
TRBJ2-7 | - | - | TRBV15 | CATSRDVEGREQYF | TGTGCCACCAGCAGAGATGTTGAGGGCCGGGAGCAGTACTTC
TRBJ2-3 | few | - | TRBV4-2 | CASSPRYSTAPTDTQYF | TGTGCCAGCAGCCCTCGCTACTCTACAGCCCCCACAGATACGCAGTATTTT
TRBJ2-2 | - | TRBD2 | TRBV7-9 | CASSSREGGHTGELFF | TGTGCCAGCAGCTCCCGGGAGGGGGGACACACCGGGGAGCTGTTTTTT
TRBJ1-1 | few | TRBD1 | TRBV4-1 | CASSQVRGQGGNTEAFF | TGCGCCAGCAGCCAAGTGCGGGGACAGGGGGGGAACACTGAAGCTTTCTTT
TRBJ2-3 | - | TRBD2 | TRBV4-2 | CASSQEGTSGRGTDTQYF | TGTGCCAGCAGCCAAGAGGGGACTAGCGGACGGGGCACAGATACGCAGTATTTT
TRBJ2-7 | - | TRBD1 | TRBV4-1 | CASSQEGWDRGYEQYF | TGCGCCAGCAGCCAAGAGGGATGGGACAGGGGCTACGAGCAGTACTTC
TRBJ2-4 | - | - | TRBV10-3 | CASSYGLRGKNIQYF | TGTGCCAGCAGTTACGGTCTCAGGGGTAAAAACATTCAGTACTTC
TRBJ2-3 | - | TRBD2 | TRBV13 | CASSRPDWTSGRAGFLDTQYF | TGTGCCAGCAGCCGTCCGGACTGGACTAGCGGGAGGGCCGGTTTTTTGGATACGCAGTATTTT
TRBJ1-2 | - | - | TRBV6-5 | CASTRGGIGNGYTF | TGTGCCAGCACCCGGGGGGGGATAGGCAATGGCTACACCTTC
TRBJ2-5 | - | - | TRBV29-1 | CSAQTGEETQYF | TGCAGCGCCCAAACGGGAGAAGAGACCCAGTACTTC
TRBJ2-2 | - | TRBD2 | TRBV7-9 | CASSPGTSGSAGELFF | TGTGCCAGCAGCCCTGGGACTAGCGGGAGTGCCGGGGAGCTGTTTTTT
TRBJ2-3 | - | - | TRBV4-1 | CASSRRPNRESTDTQYF | TGCGCCAGCAGCCGCCGGCCCAACAGGGAGAGCACAGATACGCAGTATTTT
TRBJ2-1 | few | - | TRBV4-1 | CASSQVPLNEQFF | TGCGCCAGCAGCCAAGTGCCCCTAAATGAGCAGTTCTTC
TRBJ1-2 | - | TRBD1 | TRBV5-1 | CASSLARTGVNYGYTF | TGCGCCAGCAGCTTGGCCAGGACAGGGGTGAACTATGGCTACACCTTC
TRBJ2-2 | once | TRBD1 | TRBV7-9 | CASHPRGGQGDIGTGELFF | TGTGCCAGCCATCCCCGGGGCGGACAGGGGGATATCGGCACCGGGGAGCTGTTTTTT
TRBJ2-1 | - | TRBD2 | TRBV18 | CASSPVTLAGGLGEQFF | TGTGCCAGCTCACCCGTGACTTTGGCGGGGGGGCTGGGTGAGCAGTTCTTC
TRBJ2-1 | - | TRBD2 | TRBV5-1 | CASSTGLAGAYNEQFF | TGCGCCAGCAGCACCGGACTAGCGGGAGCCTACAATGAGCAGTTCTTC
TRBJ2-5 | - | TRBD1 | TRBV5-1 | CASSLRDRGQETQYF | TGCGCCAGCAGCCTGAGAGACAGGGGGCAGGAGACCCAGTACTTC
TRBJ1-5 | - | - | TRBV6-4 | CASSVEDSQPQHF | TGTGCCAGCAGTGTCGAGGACAGTCAGCCCCAGCATTTT
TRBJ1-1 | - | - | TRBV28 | CAILFQGEAFF | TGTGCCATTCTTTTCCAGGGTGAAGCTTTCTTT
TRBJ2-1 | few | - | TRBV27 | CASSFNPLGGSSYNEQFF | TGTGCCAGCAGCTTTAACCCCCTAGGAGGAAGCTCCTACAATGAGCAGTTCTTC
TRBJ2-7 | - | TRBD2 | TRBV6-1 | CASSPRTSSYEQYF | TGTGCCAGCAGCCCCCGGACTAGTTCCTACGAGCAGTACTTC
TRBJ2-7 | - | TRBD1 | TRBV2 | CASRATGGSSYEQYF | TGTGCCAGCAGAGCTACAGGGGGGAGCTCCTACGAGCAGTACTTC
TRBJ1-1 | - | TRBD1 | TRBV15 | CATSRSGTDYYTEAFF | TGTGCCACCAGCAGATCGGGGACAGACTACTACACTGAAGCTTTCTTT
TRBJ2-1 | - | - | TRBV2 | CASSGGDGEQFF | TGTGCCAGCAGTGGGGGGGATGGTGAGCAGTTCTTC
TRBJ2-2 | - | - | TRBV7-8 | CASSLYRETGELFF | TGTGCCAGCAGCTTGTACAGGGAAACCGGGGAGCTGTTTTTT
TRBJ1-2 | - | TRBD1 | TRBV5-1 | CASSPADRAGYTF | TGCGCCAGCAGCCCGGCGGACAGGGCTGGCTACACCTTC